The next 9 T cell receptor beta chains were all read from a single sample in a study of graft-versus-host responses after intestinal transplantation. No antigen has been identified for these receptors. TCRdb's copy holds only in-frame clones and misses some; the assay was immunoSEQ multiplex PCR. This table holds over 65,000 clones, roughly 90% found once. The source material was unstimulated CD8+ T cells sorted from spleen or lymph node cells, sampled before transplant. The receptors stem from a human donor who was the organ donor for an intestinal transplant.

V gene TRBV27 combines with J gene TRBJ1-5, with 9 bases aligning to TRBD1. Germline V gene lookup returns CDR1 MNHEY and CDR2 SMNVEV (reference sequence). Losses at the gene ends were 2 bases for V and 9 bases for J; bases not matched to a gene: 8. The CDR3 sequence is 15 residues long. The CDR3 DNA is TGTGCCAGCAGTTTACAGGGGACAGGGCCGGGGCCCCAGCATTTT. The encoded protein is CASSLQGTGPGPQHF.

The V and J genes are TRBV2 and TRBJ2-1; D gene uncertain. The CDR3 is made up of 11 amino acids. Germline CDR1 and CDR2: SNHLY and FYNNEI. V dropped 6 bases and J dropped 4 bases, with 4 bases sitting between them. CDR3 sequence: CASSPYNEQFF. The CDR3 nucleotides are TGTGCCAGCAGCCCGTACAATGAGCAGTTCTTC.

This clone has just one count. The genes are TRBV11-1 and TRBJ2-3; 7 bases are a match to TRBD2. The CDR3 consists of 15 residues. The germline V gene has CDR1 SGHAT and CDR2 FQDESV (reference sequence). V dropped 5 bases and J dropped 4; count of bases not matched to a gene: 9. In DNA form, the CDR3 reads TGTGCCAGCAGCCGCCTCGGGGGGAAGTCAGATACGCAGTATTTT. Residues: CASSRLGGKSDTQYF.

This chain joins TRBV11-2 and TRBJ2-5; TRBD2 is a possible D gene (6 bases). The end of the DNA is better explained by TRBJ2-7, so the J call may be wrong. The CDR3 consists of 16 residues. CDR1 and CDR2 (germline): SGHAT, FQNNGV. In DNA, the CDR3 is TGTGCCAGCAGCTTAGATCCGGGCGGGATAGCCTACGAGCAGTACTTC. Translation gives CASSLDPGGIAYEQYF.

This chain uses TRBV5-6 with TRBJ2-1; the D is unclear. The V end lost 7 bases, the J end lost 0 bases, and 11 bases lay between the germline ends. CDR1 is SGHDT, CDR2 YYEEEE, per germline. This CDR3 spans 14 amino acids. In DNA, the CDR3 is TGTGCCAGCTCCACTCCCTTCTCCTACAATGAGCAGTTCTTC. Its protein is CASSTPFSYNEQFF. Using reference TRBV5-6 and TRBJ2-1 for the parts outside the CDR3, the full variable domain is DAGVTQSPTHLIKTRGQQVTLRCSPKSGHDTVSWYQQALGQGPQFIFQYYEEEERQRGNFPDRFSGHQFPNYSSELNVNALLLGDSALYLCASSTPFSYNEQFFGPGTRLTVL.

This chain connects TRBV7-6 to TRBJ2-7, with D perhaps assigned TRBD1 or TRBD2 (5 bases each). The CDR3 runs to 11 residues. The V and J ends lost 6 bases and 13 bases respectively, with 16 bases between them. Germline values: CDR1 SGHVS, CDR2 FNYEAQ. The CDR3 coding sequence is TGTGCCAGCAGAGGGACCGGTGACATTTACTTC. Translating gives CASRGTGDIYF.

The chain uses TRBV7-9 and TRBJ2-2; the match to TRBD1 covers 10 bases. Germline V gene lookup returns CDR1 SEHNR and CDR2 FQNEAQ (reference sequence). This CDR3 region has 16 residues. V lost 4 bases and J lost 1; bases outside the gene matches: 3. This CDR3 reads CASSSWTGGNTGELFF. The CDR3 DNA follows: TGTGCCAGCAGCTCGTGGACAGGGGGGAACACCGGGGAGCTGTTTTTT.

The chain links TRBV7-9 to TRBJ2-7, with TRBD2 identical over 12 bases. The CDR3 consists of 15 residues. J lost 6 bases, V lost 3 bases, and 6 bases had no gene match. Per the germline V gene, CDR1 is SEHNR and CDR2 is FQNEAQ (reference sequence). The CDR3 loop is CASSLATSGSGEQYF. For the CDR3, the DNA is TGTGCCAGCAGCTTGGCGACTAGCGGGAGTGGCGAGCAGTACTTC.

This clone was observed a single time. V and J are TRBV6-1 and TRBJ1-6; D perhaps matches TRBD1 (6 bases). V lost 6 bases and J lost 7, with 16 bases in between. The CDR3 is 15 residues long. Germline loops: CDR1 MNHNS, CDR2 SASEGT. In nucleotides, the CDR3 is TGTGCCAGCAGCGGGCAGGGGCTCGAGAATTCACCCCTCCACTTT. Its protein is CASSGQGLENSPLHF.